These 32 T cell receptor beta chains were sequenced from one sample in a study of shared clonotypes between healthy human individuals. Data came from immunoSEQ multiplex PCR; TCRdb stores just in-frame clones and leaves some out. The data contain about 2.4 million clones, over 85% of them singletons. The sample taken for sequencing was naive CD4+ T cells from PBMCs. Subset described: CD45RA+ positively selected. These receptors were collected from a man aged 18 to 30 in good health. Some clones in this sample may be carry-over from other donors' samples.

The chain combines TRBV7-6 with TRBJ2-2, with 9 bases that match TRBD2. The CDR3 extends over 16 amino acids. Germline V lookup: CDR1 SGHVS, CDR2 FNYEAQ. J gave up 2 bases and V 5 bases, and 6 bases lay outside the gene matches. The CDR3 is CASSTTSGPNTGELFF. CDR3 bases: TGTGCCAGCAGCACGACTAGCGGACCAAACACCGGGGAGCTGTTTTTT.

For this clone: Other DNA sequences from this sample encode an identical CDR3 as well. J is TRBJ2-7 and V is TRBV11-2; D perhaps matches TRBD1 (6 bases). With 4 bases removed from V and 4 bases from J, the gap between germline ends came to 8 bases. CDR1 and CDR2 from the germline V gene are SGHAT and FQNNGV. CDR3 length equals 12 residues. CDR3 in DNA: TGTGCCAGCAGCTCGCAGGGGTACGAGCAGTACTTC. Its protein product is CASSSQGYEQYF.

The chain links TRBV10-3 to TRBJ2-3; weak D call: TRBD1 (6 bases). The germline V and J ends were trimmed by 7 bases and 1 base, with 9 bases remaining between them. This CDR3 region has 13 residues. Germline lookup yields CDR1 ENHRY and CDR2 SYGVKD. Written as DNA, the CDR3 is TGTGCCATCAATGGGGGCGGCACAGATACGCAGTATTTT. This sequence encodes CAINGGGTDTQYF.

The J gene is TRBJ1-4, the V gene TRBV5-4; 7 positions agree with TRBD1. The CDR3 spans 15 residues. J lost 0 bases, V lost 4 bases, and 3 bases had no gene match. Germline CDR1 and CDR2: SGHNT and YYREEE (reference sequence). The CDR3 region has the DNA TGTGCCAGCAGCGACAGGGCCGCAACTAATGAAAAACTGTTTTTT. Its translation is CASSDRAATNEKLFF.

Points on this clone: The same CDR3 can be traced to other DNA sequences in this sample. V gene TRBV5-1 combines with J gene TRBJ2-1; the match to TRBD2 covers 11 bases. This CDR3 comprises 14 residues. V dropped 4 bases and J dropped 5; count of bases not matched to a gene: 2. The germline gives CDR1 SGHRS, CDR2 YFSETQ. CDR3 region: CASSTGLADNEQFF. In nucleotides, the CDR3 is TGCGCCAGCAGCACGGGACTAGCGGACAATGAGCAGTTCTTC.

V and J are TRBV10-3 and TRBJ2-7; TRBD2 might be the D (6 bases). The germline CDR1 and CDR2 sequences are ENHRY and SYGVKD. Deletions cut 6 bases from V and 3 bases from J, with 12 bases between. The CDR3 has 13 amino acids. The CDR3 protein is CAIRMGGLYEQYF. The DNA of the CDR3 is TGTGCCATCAGGATGGGAGGCCTCTACGAGCAGTACTTC.

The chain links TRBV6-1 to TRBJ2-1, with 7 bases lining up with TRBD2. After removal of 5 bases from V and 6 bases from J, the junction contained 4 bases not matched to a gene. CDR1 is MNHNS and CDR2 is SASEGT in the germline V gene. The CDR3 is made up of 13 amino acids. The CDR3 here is CASSPSSGNEQFF. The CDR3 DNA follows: TGTGCCAGCAGTCCCTCTAGCGGCAATGAGCAGTTCTTC.

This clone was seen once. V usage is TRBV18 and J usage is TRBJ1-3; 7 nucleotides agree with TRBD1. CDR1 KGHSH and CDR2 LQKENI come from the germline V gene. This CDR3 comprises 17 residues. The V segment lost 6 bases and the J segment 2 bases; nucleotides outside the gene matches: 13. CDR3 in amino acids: CASSGNRGRLPGNTIYF. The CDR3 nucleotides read TGTGCCAGCTCCGGGAACAGGGGCCGTCTACCTGGAAACACCATATATTTT.

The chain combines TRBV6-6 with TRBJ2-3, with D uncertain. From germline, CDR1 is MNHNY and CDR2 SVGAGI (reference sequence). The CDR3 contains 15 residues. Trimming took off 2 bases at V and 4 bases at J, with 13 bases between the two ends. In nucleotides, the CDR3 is TGTGCCAGCAGTTACGGACCAAGAGGCGCAGATACGCAGTATTTT. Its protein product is CASSYGPRGADTQYF.

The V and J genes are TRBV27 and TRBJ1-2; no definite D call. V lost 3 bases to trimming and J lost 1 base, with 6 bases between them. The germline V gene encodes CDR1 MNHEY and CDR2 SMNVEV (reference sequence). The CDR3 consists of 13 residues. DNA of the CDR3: TGTGCCAGCAGTTTGGGGTATAACTATGGCTACACCTTC. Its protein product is CASSLGYNYGYTF.

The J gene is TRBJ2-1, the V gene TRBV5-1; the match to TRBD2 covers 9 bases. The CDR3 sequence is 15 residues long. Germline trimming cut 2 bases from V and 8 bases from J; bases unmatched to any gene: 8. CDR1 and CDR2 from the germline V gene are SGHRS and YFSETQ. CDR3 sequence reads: CASSFRSGRIDEQFF. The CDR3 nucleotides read TGCGCCAGCAGCTTCCGGAGCGGGAGGATCGATGAGCAGTTCTTC.

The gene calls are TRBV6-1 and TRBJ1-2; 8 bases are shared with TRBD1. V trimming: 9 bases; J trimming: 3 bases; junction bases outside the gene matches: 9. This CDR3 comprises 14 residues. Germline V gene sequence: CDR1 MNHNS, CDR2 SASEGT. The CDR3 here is CASKQGAGDYGYTF. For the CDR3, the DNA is TGTGCCAGTAAGCAGGGGGCCGGGGACTATGGCTACACCTTC.

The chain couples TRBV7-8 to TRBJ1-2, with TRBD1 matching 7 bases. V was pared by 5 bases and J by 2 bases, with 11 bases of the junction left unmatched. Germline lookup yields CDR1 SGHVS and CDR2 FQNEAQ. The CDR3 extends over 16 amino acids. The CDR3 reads CASSPPGQVLNYGYTF. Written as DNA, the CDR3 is TGTGCCAGCAGCCCCCCAGGACAGGTTTTAAACTATGGCTACACCTTC.

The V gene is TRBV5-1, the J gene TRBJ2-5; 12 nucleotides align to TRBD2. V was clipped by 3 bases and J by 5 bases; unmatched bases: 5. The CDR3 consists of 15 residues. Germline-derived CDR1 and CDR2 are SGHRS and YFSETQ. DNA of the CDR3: TGCGCCAGCAGCTCCCTAGCGGGAGGGCTGGAGACCCAGTACTTC. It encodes CASSSLAGGLETQYF.

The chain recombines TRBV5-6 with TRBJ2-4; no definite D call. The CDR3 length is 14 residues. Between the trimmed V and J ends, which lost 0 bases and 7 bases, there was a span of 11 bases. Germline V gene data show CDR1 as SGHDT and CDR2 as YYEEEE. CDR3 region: CASSLGPPLNIQYF. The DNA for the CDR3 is TGTGCCAGCAGCTTGGGACCGCCGCTTAACATTCAGTACTTC.

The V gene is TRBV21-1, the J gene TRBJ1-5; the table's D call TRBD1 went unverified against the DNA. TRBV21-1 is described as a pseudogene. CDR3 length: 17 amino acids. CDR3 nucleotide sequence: TGTGCCAGCAGCAAACAACAGGGGTCGCTTAATGATCAGCCCCAGCATTTT. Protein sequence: CASSKQQGSLNDQPQHF.

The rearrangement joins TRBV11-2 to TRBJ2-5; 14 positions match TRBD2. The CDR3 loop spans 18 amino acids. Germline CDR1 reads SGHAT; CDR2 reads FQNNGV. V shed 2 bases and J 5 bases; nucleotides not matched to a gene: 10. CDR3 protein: CASSLLRGTSGSQETQYF. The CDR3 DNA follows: TGTGCCAGCAGCTTACTTCGGGGGACTAGCGGGAGCCAGGAGACCCAGTACTTC.

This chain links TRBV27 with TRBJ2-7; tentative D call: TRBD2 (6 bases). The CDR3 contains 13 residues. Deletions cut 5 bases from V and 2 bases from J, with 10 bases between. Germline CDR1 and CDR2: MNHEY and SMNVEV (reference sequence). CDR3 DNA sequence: TGTGCCAGCAGTGGCGGGAATACCTACGAGCAGTACTTC. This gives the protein CASSGGNTYEQYF.

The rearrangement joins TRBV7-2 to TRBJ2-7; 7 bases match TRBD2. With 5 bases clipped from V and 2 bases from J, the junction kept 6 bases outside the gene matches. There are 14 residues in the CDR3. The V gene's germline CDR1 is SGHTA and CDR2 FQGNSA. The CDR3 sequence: CASSQGGSTYEQYF. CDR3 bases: TGTGCCAGCAGCCAAGGCGGGAGTACCTACGAGCAGTACTTC.

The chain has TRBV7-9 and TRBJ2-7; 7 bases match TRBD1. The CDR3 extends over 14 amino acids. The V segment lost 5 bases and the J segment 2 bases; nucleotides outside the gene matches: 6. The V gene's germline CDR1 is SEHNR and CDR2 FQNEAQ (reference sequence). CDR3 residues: CASSPTGIPYEQYF. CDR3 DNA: TGTGCCAGCAGCCCGACAGGGATTCCCTACGAGCAGTACTTC.

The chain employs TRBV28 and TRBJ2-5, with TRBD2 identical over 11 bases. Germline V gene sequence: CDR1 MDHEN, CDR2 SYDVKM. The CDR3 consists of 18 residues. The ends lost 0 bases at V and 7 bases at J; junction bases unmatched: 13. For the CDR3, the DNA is TGTGCCAGCAGTTTATGGGGTACCGGGACTAGCGGTCCTCGGACCCAGTACTTC. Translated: CASSLWGTGTSGPRTQYF.

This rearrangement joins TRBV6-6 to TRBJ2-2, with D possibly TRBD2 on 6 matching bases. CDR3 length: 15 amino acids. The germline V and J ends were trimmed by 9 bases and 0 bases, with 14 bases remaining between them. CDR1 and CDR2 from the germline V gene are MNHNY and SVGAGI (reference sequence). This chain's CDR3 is CASQGRTTNTGELFF. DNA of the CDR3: TGTGCCAGTCAAGGACGGACTACGAACACCGGGGAGCTGTTTTTT.

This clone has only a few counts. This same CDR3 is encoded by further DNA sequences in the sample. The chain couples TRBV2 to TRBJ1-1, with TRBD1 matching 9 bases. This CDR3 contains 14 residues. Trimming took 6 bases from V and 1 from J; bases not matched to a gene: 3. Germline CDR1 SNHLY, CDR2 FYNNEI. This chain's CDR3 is CASSVGQGNTEAFF. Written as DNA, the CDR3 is TGTGCCAGCAGCGTGGGACAGGGGAACACTGAAGCTTTCTTT.

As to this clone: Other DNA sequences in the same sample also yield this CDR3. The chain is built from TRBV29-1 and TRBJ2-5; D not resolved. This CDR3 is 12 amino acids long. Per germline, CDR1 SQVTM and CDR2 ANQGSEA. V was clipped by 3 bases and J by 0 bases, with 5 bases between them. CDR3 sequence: CSVEGYQETQYF. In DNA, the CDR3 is TGCAGCGTTGAGGGGTACCAAGAGACCCAGTACTTC.

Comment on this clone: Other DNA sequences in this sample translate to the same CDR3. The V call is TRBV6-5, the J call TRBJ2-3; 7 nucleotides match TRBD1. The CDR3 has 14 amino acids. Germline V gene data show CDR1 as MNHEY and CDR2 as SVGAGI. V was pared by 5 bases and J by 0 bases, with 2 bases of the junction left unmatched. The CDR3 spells CASSDRVSTDTQYF. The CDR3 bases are TGTGCCAGCAGTGACAGGGTTAGCACAGATACGCAGTATTTT.

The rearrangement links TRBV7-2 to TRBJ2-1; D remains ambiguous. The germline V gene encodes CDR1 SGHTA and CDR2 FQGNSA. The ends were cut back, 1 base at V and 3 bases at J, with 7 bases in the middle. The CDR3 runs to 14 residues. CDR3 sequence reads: CASSLGRLYNEQFF. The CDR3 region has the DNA TGTGCCAGCAGCTTAGGGCGGCTCTACAATGAGCAGTTCTTC.

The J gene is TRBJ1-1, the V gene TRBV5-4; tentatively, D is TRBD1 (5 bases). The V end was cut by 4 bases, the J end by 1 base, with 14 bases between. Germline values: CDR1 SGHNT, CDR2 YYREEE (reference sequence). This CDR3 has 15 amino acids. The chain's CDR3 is CASSPLGHWNTEAFF. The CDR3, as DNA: TGTGCCAGCAGCCCTCTAGGACACTGGAACACTGAAGCTTTCTTT.

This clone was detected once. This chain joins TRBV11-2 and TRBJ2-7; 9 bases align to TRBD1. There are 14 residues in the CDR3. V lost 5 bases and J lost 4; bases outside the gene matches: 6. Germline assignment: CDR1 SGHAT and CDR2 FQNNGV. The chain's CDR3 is CASSRDRDLYEQYF. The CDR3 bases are TGTGCCAGCAGCCGGGACAGGGATCTATACGAGCAGTACTTC. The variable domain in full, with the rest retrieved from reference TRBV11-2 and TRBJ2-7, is EAGVAQSPRYKIIEKRQSVAFWCNPISGHATLYWYQQILGQGPKLLIQFQNNGVVDDSQLPKDRFSAERLKGVDSTLKIQPAKLEDSAVYLCASSRDRDLYEQYFGPGTRLTVT.

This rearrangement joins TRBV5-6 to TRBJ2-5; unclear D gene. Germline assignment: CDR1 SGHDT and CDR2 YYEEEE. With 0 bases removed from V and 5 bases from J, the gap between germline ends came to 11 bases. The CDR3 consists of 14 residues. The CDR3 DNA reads TGTGCCAGCAGCTTGGCCGGGCACGGGGAGACCCAGTACTTC. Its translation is CASSLAGHGETQYF.

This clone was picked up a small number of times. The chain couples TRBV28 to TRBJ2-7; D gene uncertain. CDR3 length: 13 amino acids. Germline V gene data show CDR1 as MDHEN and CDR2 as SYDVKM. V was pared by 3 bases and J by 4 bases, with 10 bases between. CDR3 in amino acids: CASSLSPRYEQYF. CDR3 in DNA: TGTGCCAGCAGTTTGTCCCCACGGTACGAGCAGTACTTC.

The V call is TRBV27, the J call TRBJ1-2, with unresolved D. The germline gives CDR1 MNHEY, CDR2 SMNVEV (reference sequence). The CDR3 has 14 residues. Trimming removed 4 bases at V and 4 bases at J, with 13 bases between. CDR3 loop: CASSSRSAGYGYTF. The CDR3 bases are TGTGCCAGCAGTTCCCGCAGCGCTGGCTATGGCTACACCTTC.

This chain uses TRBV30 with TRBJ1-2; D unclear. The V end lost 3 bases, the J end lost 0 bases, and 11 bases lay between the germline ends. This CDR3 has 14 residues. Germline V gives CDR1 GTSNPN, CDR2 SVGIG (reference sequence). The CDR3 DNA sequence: TGTGCCTGGAGAGAACTCCTGACTAACTATGGCTACACCTTC. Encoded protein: CAWRELLTNYGYTF.